This T cell receptor (beta chain) was found in a study of blood T cell repertoires in COVID-19. Study as a whole: The study drew acute and convalescent COVID-19 samples from the United States, Italy and Spain.

Only in-frame clones appear in the TCRdb table, and some are missing; sequencing was by immunoSEQ multiplex PCR. This repertoire shows around 200,000 clones, around 83% found once; its top ten account for roughly 8%. Trimming cost V 3 bases and J 7 bases, with 10 bases left between them. The germline CDR1 and CDR2 sequences are MDHEN and SYDVKM. The CDR3 has 12 residues. This chain links TRBV28 with TRBJ2-7; no clear D. The sample consisted of peripheral blood. This TCR derives from a woman in her forties or fifties with acute or convalescent COVID-19. The CDR3 DNA follows: TGTGCCAGCAGTTTTCGTTCCGTTGAGCAGTACTTC. It translates to CASSFRSVEQYF.